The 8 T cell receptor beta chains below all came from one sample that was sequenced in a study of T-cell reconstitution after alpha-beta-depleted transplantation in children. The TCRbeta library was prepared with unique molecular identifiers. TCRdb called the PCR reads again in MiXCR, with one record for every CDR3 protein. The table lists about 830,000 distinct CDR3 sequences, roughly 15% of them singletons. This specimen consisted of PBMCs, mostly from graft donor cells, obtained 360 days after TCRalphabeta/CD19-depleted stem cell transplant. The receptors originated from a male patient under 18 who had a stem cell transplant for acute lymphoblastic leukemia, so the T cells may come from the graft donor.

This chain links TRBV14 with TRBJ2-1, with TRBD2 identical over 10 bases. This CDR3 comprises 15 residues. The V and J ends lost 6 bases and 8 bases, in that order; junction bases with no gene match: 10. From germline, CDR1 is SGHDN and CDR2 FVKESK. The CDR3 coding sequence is TGTGCCAGCAGTCGGAGGGGACTAGCGCTTGATGAGCAGTTCTTC. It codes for CASSRRGLALDEQFF.

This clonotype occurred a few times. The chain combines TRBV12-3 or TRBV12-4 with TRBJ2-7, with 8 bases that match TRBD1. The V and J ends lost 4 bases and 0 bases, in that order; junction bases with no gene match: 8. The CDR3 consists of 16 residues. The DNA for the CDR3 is TGTGCCAGCAGTTACAGGACAGGGACAATCTCCTACGAGCAGTACTTC. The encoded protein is CASSYRTGTISYEQYF.

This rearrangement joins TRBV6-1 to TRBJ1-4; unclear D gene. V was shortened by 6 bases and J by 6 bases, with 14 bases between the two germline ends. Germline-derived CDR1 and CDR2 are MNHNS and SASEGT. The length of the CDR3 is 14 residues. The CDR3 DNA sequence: TGTGCCAGCAGCTCCGGACGATACTATGAAAAACTGTTTTTT. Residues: CASSSGRYYEKLFF.

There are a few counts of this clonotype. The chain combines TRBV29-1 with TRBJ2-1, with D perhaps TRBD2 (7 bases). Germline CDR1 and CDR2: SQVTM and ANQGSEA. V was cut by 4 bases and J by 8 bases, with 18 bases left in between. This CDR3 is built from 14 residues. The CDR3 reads CSVVPSRGRDEQFF. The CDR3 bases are TGCAGCGTTGTACCCTCTAGGGGGAGGGATGAGCAGTTCTTC.

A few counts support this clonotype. The CDR3 spells CASSLPSKLTGELFF. In DNA form, the CDR3 reads TGTGCCAGCAGCCTCCCGTCTAAGCTGACCGGGGAGCTGTTTTTT. The chain joins TRBV4-2 to TRBJ2-2, with no clear D. The germline gives CDR1 LGHNA, CDR2 YNFKEQ. Between the trimmed V and J ends, which lost 4 bases and 5 bases, there was a span of 14 bases. The CDR3 sequence is 15 residues long.

DNA for the CDR3: TGTGCCAGCAGATATCATCGTTGGGGGTTGGCTCCAGCCGGGGAGCTGTTTTTT. Translating it yields CASRYHRWGLAPAGELFF. The chain joins TRBV6-2 or TRBV6-3 to TRBJ2-2, with D perhaps being TRBD1 or TRBD2 (5 bases each). V was clipped by 6 bases and J by 6 bases, with 26 bases between them. The CDR3 is 18 amino acids. The germline CDR1 and CDR2 sequences are MNHEY and SVGEGT.

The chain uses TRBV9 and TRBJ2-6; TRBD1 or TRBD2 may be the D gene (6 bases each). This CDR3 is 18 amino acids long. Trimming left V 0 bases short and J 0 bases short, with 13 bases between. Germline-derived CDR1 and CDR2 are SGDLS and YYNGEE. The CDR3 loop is CASSVVGGPYSGANVLTF. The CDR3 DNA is TGTGCCAGCAGCGTAGTTGGGGGGCCTTACTCTGGGGCCAACGTCCTGACTTTC.

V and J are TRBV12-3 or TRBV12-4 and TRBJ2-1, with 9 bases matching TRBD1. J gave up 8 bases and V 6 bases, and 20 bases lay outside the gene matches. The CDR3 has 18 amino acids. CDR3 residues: CASRHVPGQGTGVDEQFF. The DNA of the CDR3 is TGTGCCAGCAGGCACGTCCCGGGACAGGGTACGGGTGTCGATGAGCAGTTCTTC.